These T cell receptor beta chains were read from a single sample in a study of shared clonotypes between healthy human individuals. Sequencing was performed with immunoSEQ multiplex PCR; in TCRdb, only in-frame clones are kept and a portion is missing. There are under 650,000 clones in the sample; approximately 95% occur only once, and under 0.06% lies in the top ten. Material: naive CD4+ T cells sorted from blood. The receptors come from a woman in her 30s in good health. Both conserved end residues are part of each CDR3. A D gene is named only where the DNA matches it firmly.

v_gene: TRBV28
d_gene: TRBD1
CDR3aa: CVSIGAGGWLAYEQYF

v_gene: TRBV29-1
d_gene: TRBD2
CDR3aa: CSAPPTSGLSNEQFF

v_gene: TRBV5-1
d_gene: TRBD2
CDR3aa: CASSEGLQETQYF

v_gene: TRBV19
d_gene: -
CDR3aa: CASGPNQPQHF

v_gene: TRBV6-5
d_gene: -
CDR3aa: CASSYGGWGRPYEQYF

v_gene: TRBV28
d_gene: -
CDR3aa: CASSLSPPGEKLFF

v_gene: TRBV28
d_gene: TRBD2
CDR3aa: CASSGTSGMYEQFF

v_gene: TRBV5-1
d_gene: -
CDR3aa: CASSFSEGFGYTF

v_gene: TRBV30
d_gene: -
CDR3aa: CAWNAGGSVFTGELFF

v_gene: TRBV28
d_gene: -
CDR3aa: CASSPEGYEQYF

v_gene: TRBV5-1
d_gene: -
CDR3aa: CASSLELEHNEQFF

v_gene: TRBV4-1
d_gene: -
CDR3aa: CASSRVTGEQLFF

v_gene: TRBV6-5
d_gene: -
CDR3aa: CASSYLTTGSPLHF

v_gene: TRBV4-1
d_gene: -
CDR3aa: CASSQHGSGVTNYGYTF

v_gene: TRBV5-1
d_gene: -
CDR3aa: CASSPGAMWGSYEQYF